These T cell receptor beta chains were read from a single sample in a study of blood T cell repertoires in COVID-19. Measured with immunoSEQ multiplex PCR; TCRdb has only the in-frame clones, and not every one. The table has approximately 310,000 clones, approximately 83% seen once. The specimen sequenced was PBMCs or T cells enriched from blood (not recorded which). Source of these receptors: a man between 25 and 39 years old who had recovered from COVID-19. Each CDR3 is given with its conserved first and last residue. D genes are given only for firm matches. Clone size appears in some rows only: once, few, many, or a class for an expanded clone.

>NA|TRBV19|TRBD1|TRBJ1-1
CASSIGQGMNTEAFF
TGTGCCAGTAGTATTGGACAGGGTATGAACACTGAAGCTTTCTTT
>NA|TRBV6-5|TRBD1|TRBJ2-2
CASSYRGPAGELFF
TGTGCCAGCAGTTACAGGGGGCCGGCCGGGGAGCTGTTTTTT
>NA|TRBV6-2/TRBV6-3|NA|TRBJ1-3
CASSPIRGNTIYF
TGTGCCAGCAGCCCCATCCGGGGGAACACCATATATTTT
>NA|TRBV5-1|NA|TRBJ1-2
CASSLGAYGYTF
TGCGCCAGCAGCCTGGGGGCGTACGGCTACACCTTC
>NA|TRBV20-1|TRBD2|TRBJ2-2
CSASELAGANTGELFF
TGCAGTGCTAGTGAGCTAGCGGGGGCGAACACCGGGGAGCTGTTTTTT
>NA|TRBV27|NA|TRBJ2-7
CASSPGTVTYEQYF
TGTGCCAGCAGTCCCGGGACTGTAACCTACGAGCAGTACTTC
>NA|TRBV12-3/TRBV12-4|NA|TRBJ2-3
CASSPSGYYTQYF
TGTGCCAGCAGCCCCTCCGGGTATTATACGCAGTATTTT
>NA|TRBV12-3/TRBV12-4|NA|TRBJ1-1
CASSFRRVEAFF
TGTGCCAGCAGTTTTCGGAGGGTTGAAGCTTTCTTT
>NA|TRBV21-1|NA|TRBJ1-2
CASSKPGLNGYTF
TGTGCCAGCAGCAAACCAGGGCTCAATGGCTACACCTTC
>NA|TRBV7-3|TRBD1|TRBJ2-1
CASSRDRVRNEQFF
TGTGCCAGCTCTAGGGACAGGGTTAGGAATGAGCAGTTCTTC
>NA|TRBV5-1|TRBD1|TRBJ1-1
CASSGRQGGAEAFF
TGCGCCAGCAGCGGCCGACAGGGTGGTGCTGAAGCTTTCTTT
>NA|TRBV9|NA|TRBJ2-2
CASSPGGSTGELFF
TGTGCCAGCAGTCCAGGAGGGAGCACCGGGGAGCTGTTTTTT
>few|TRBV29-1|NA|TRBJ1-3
CSAVTGSSGNTIYF
TGCAGCGCCGTAACAGGTAGCTCTGGAAACACCATATATTTT
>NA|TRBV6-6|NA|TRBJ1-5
CASSPRGNQPQHF
TGTGCCAGCAGTCCCCGTGGCAATCAGCCCCAGCATTTT
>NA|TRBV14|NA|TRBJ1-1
CASSQENRGAQAFF
TGTGCCAGCAGCCAAGAAAACCGGGGGGCTCAAGCTTTCTTT
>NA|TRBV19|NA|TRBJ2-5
CASSITGRGTQYF
TGTGCCAGTAGTATAACGGGCAGGGGGACCCAGTACTTC
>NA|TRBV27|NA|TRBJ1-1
CASSFNWDMNTEAFF
TGTGCCAGCAGTTTTAATTGGGACATGAACACTGAAGCTTTCTTT
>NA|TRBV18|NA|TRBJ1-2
CASSGGAGSYGYTF
TGTGCCAGCTCGGGAGGGGCAGGTTCCTATGGCTACACCTTC
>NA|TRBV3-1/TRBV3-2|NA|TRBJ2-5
CASSQDLGAARETQYF
TGTGCCAGCAGCCAAGATTTGGGGGCTGCGAGAGAGACCCAGTACTTC
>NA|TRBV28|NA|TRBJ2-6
CASSRTDGANVLTF
TGTGCCAGCAGTCGGACAGATGGGGCCAACGTCCTGACTTTC
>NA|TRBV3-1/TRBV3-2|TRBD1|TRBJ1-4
CASSQEAQGSEKLFF
TGTGCCAGCAGCCAGGAGGCACAGGGGAGTGAAAAACTGTTTTTT
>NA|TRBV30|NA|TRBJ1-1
CAWQRGGNTEAFF
TGTGCCTGGCAGAGGGGAGGGAACACTGAAGCTTTCTTT
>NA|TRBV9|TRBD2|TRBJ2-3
CASSPGTSTDTQYF
TGTGCCAGCAGCCCCGGGACTAGCACCGATACGCAGTATTTT
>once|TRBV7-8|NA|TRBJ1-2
CASSRSTQGDYGYTF
TGTGCCAGCAGCCGGAGCACCCAGGGTGACTATGGCTACACCTTC
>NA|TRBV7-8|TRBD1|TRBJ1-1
CASSLEHRGWTEAFF
TGTGCCAGCAGCTTAGAGCACAGGGGTTGGACTGAAGCTTTCTTT
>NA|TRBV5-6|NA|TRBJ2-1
CASSLGGASYNEQFF
TGTGCCAGCAGCTTGGGGGGCGCCTCCTACAATGAGCAGTTCTTC
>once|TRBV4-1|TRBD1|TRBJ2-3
CASSQEPPAAGGEDTQYF
TGCGCCAGCAGCCAAGAGCCACCTGCGGCAGGGGGTGAAGATACGCAGTATTTT
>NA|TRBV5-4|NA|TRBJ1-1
CASSLVIRALNTEAFF
TGTGCCAGCAGCTTGGTTATCAGGGCCTTGAACACTGAAGCTTTCTTT
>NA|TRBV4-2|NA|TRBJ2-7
CASSQADSPNEQYF
TGTGCCAGCAGCCAAGCGGACAGTCCAAACGAGCAGTACTTC
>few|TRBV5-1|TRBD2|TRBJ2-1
CASSLQAGGPDEQFF
TGCGCCAGCAGCTTGCAAGCGGGGGGGCCTGATGAGCAGTTCTTC
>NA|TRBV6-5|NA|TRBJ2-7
CASSSKPIQGYEQYF
TGTGCCAGCAGTTCCAAACCGATACAGGGCTACGAGCAGTACTTC
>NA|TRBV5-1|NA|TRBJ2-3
CASSHERVGDTQYF
TGCGCCAGCAGTCATGAGCGGGTAGGAGATACGCAGTATTTT
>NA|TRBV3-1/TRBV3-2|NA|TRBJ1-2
CASSQVGSGGGYTF
TGTGCCAGCAGCCAAGTAGGGTCCGGGGGAGGCTACACCTTC
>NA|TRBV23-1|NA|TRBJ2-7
CASYDSPATTYEQYF
TGCGCCAGCTACGATTCCCCCGCCACTACCTACGAGCAGTACTTC
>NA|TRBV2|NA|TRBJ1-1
CASNFGQMNTEAFF
TGTGCCAGCAATTTCGGACAGATGAACACTGAAGCTTTCTTT
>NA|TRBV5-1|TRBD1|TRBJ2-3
CASSRGTGYSGDTQYF
TGCGCCAGCAGCCGAGGGACAGGGTACTCCGGTGATACGCAGTATTTT
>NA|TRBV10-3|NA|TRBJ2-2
CAISDGAGELFF
TGTGCCATCAGTGACGGGGCCGGGGAGCTGTTTTTT
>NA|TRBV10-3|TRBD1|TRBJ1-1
CAISNDRGQNREAFF
TGTGCCATCAGTAACGACAGGGGGCAAAATCGTGAAGCTTTCTTT
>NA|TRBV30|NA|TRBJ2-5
CAWNPQGETQYF
TGTGCCTGGAATCCCCAGGGGGAGACCCAGTACTTC
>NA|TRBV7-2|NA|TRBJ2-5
CASSLGASEETQYF
TGTGCCAGCAGCTTAGGAGCGTCCGAAGAGACCCAGTACTTC
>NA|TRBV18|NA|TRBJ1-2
CASSQSPGNYGYTF
TGTGCCAGCTCACAATCTCCAGGGAACTATGGCTACACCTTC